The clone carrying this TCR beta chain was seen many times. Its antigen is undetermined. This entry comes from a study of cytomegalovirus exposure and HLA in healthy donors. Study observations and caveats: Roughly uniform sequencing depth across donors was assumed, possibly incorrectly.

V dropped 6 bases and J dropped 0 bases, with 12 bases sitting between them. From germline, CDR1 is LNHNV and CDR2 YYDKDF (reference sequence). This CDR3 comprises 15 residues. The PCR made use of 60 Vbeta and 13 Jbeta primers. The method was immunoSEQ multiplex PCR; TCRdb's version includes in-frame clones alone and lacks a portion of them. Of approximately 160,000 clones detected, 65% to 80% appear once; the ten largest clones hold 1.6%. This TCR came from a woman in her 30s in good health and CMV-seronegative. The V call is TRBV15, the J call TRBJ1-3, with D uncertain. The sequenced sample was PBMCs. CDR3 sequence (DNA): TGTGCCACCAGTCACACAGACGACTCTGGAAACACCATATATTTT. Amino acids: CATSHTDDSGNTIYF.